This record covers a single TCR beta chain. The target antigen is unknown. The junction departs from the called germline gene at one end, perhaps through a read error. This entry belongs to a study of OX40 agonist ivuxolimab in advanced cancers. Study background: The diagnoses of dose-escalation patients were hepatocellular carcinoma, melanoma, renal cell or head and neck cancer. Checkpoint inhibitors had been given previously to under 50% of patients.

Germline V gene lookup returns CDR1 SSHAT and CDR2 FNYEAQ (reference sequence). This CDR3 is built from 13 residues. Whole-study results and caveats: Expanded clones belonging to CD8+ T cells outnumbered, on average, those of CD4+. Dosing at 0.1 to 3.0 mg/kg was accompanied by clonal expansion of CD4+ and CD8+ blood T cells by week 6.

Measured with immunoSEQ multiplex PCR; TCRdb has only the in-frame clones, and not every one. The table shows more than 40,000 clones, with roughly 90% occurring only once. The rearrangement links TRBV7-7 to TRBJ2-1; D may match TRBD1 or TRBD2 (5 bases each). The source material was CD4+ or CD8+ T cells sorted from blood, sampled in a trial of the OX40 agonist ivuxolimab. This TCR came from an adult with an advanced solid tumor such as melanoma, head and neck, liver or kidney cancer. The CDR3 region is CASSLEERGEQFF. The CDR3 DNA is TGTGCTAGCAGCTTAGAGGAGAGGGGAGAGCAGTTCTTC.